The sequence of this TCR beta chain was determined in a study of blood T cells in healthy people across ages. This clonotype was observed a single time. For the second PCR, which ran for 7 to 11 cycles, a sample-barcoded 5' primer and a J-beta primer mix were used. TCRdb re-called the 5' RACE reads through MiXCR, storing one row per CDR3 protein. This sample has roughly 1,100,000 distinct CDR3 sequences, with under 30% found just once. The germline V gene encodes CDR1 SGHTA and CDR2 FQGTGA. The CDR3 sequence is 16 residues long. Separately, the same data were catalogued under a study of T cells of mothers and their children. As that report states: cDNA was made from all extracted RNA, around 1.5 ug per 15 ul. Each mother yielded more than 9 million TCR beta CDR3 reads. Each child yielded a few million reads. Regardless of relatedness, pairs show thymic selection shaping TCR recombination output in a similar manner. Slightly higher but non-significant overlap marked related mother-child pairs versus unrelated pairs.

The J gene is TRBJ2-5, the V gene TRBV7-3; 9 positions agree with TRBD2. The J call may not be correct, given that the DNA end is closer to TRBJ2-1. Sequencing input: blood. This sequence originates from a girl aged 2-10 years in good health. The CDR3 loop is CASSFGAGGPRNEQFF. In DNA, the CDR3 is TGTGCCAGCAGCTTCGGGGCGGGAGGGCCCCGAAATGAGCAGTTCTTC.